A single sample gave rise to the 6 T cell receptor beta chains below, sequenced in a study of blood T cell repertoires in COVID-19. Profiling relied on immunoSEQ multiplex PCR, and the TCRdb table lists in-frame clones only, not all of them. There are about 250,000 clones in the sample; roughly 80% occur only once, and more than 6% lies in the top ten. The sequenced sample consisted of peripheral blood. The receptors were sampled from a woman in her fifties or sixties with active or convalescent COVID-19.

The CDR3 DNA follows: TGTGCCAGCAGCGTAGCCTCCGACCAAGAGACCCAGTACTTC. Translated: CASSVASDQETQYF. The chain carries TRBV9 and TRBJ2-5; D unresolved. There are 14 residues in the CDR3. Germline V gives CDR1 SGDLS, CDR2 YYNGEE. With 0 bases removed from V and 0 bases from J, the gap between germline ends came to 6 bases.

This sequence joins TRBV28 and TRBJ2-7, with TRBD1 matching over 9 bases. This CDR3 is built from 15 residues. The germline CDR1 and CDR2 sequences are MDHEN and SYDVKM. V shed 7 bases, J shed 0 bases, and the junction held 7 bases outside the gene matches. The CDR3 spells CASNPGTGSSYEQYV. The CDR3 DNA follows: TGTGCCAGCAATCCCGGGACAGGGAGCTCCTACGAGCAGTACGTC.

CDR3 sequence (DNA): TGCGCCAGCAGTGACCGCGGGGGGCCTGGACAAGAGACCCAGTACTTC. It is translated as CASSDRGGPGQETQYF. The chain uses TRBV10-2 and TRBJ2-5, with 8 positions matching TRBD2. V lost 3 bases to trimming and J lost 2 bases; unmatched junction nucleotides: 8. The CDR3 loop spans 16 amino acids. CDR1 and CDR2 (germline): WSHSY, SAAADI.

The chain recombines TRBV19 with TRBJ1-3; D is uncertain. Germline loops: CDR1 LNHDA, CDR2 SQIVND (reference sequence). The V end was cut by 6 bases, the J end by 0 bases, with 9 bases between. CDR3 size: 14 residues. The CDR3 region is CASRIYSSGNTIYF. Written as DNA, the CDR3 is TGTGCCAGTAGGATTTACAGCTCTGGAAACACCATATATTTT.

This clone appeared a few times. The CDR3 protein is CASSPQWGGAEETQYF. Written as DNA, the CDR3 is TGTGCCAGCAGCCCCCAGTGGGGGGGGGCGGAGGAGACCCAGTACTTC. The J gene is TRBJ2-5, the V gene TRBV7-8; perhaps TRBD2 as D (7 bases). The CDR3 loop spans 16 amino acids. Germline lookup yields CDR1 SGHVS and CDR2 FQNEAQ. The germline V and J ends were trimmed by 5 bases and 5 bases, with 21 bases remaining between them.

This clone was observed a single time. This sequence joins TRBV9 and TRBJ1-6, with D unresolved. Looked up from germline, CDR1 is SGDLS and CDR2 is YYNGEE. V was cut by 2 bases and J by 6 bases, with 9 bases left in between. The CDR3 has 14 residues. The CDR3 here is CASSVDGSNSPLHF. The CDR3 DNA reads TGTGCCAGCAGCGTTGACGGGAGTAATTCACCCCTCCACTTT.